Described below is a single TCR beta chain sequence and its context. The antigen it binds to is not known. No per-base quality is available; no much larger clone lies one base away. The germline V gene (reference sequence) provides CDR1 SEHNR and CDR2 FQNEAQ. Inclusive of the bounding cysteine and phenylalanine, the CDR3 is 14 residues long. The retained sequence is limited to the CDR3, 42 bases, with the frame set at the first base. Trimming removed 5 bases from V and 0 bases from J, leaving 5 bases between the germline ends. Library generation was performed with multiplex PCR. The run used an Illumina HiSeq 4000. To build TCR beta libraries, CDR3 regions were amplified by Arm-PCR using iRepertoire HTBI primers. Gel purification was performed on PCR products prior to sequencing. The authors processed their data as follows. Gene usage analysis of CDR3 amino acid clonotypes relied on the roughly 60 TRBV and 14 TRBJ segments identified across samples. COPE and FqMerger were used to merge the filtered high-quality paired reads into contigs. BLAST was used to align contigs to IMGT TRBV, TRBD and TRBJ reference genes, with CDR3 defined following IMGT. Any clonotype with a frequency above 0.1% was counted as a highly expanded clone. Repertoire diversity was measured by Shannon entropy, and V-J evenness by the Gini coefficient. A clonotype was considered public if more than one individual shared it. TCRdb passed the public sequencing reads through fastp at Q25 and MiXCR, retaining productive beta sequences. Each record represents a unique CDR3 protein, reported with the most common genes and DNA among its rows. None of the V and J calls come from the authors' own analysis; TCRdb made them. In this sample the table shows approximately 400,000 distinct CDR3 sequences, roughly 20% of which occur a single time. The ten largest account for 20% of the sample.

These data are taken from a study of regulatory T cells in long-lasting Graves disease (dated by TCRdb to about 2021). About the full investigation: Persistent Graves' disease was defined as persistently positive TSH receptor autoantibodies together with antithyroid drug treatment for over 5 years. Persistent Graves' disease patients were compared with newly diagnosed Graves' disease patients by peripheral blood TCR sequencing and RNA sequencing. The study was conducted in China and was registered as a clinical trial. TCR sequencing covered about 13 persistent and 20 newly diagnosed Graves' disease patients, about 35 samples in total. Antithyroid drugs had been taken for 8.5 to 12 years on average by persistent Graves' disease patients in the clinical cohort. The paper as a whole reports these results and caveats: A larger number of public clonotypes was shared among persistent patients (around 2,500) than among newly diagnosed patients (about 990). Because the primary lesion, thyroid tissue, could not be accessed, the study looked at peripheral blood alone. Sequencing and analysis were restricted to the TCR beta chain. The authors noted that the small sample size was a limitation that may lower accuracy. Compared with newly diagnosed patients, patients with persistent Graves' disease had lower TCR Shannon entropy and fewer highly expanded clones, which suggests clonal expansion. Preferential use of TRBV28, TRBJ1-2 and TRBJ2-5 was observed in persistent disease, whereas TRBV20-1 and TRBJ2-1 were favored in newly diagnosed disease.

This specimen's time point label, per the study, means: persistent/refractory GD, antithyroid drugs over 5 years with positive TRAb. For both TCR sequencing and RNA sequencing, RNA was extracted from PBMCs using TRIzol. Graves' disease was diagnosed according to American Thyroid Association guidelines. The patients came from an endocrinology department in Xi'an, China. Each patient gave approximately 8.8 milliliters of peripheral blood, collected in an EDTA anticoagulant tube. Ficoll Paque Plus density gradient separation was used to isolate PBMCs, and no further T cell sorting was performed. RNA quality was checked with an Agilent 2100 Bioanalyzer and agarose gel, and concentration with a NanoDrop 2000.

The sequence links TRBV7-9 to TRBJ1-6; no D gene can be assigned with confidence. The input for sequencing was peripheral blood mononuclear cells (PBMCs), taken when the disease was refractory, from a patient treated with antithyroid drugs. The clonotype comes from a female donor with Graves disease. Read as DNA, the sequence is TGTGCCAGCAGCCCAACCTCCTATAATTCACCCCTCCACTTT. This gives the protein CASSPTSYNSPLHF.